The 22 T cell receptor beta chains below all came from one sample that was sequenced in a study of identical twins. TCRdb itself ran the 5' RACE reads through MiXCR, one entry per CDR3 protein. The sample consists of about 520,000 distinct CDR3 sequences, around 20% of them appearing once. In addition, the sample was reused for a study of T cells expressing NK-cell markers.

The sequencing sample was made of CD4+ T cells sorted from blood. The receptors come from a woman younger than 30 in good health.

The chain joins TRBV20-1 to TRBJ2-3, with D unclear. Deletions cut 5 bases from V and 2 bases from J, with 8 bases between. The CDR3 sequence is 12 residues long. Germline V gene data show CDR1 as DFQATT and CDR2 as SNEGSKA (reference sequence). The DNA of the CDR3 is TGCAGTGCTGACTGGTCCACAGATACGCAGTATTTT. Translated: CSADWSTDTQYF.

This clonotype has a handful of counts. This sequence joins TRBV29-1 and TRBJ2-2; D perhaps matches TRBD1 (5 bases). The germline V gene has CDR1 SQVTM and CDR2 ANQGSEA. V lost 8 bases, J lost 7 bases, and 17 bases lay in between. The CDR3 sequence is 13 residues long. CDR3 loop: CSCTRVVGGELFF. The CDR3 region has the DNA TGCAGCTGTACCAGGGTAGTGGGCGGGGAGCTGTTTTTT.

The DNA for the CDR3 is TGCGCCAGCAGCTTGTTGGGGCAGAGCTCCTACAATGAGCAGTTCTTC. Translating gives CASSLLGQSSYNEQFF. The rearrangement joins TRBV5-1 to TRBJ2-1; a weak D match, TRBD1 (5 bases). Germline values: CDR1 SGHRS, CDR2 YFSETQ. The CDR3 totals 16 residues. Trimming left V 1 base short and J 0 bases short, with 11 bases between. Variable domain in full (rest from reference TRBV5-1 and TRBJ2-1): KAGVTQTPRYLIKTRGQQVTLSCSPISGHRSVSWYQQTPGQGLQFLFEYFSETQRNKGNFPGRFSGRQFSNSRSEMNVSTLELGDSALYLCASSLLGQSSYNEQFFGPGTRLTVL.

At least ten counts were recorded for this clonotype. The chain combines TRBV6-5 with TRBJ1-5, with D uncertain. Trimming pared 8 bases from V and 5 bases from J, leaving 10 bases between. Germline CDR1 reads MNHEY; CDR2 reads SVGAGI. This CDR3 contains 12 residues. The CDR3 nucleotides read TGTGCCAGCCGCGCAGGAGATCAGCCCCAGCATTTT. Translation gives CASRAGDQPQHF.

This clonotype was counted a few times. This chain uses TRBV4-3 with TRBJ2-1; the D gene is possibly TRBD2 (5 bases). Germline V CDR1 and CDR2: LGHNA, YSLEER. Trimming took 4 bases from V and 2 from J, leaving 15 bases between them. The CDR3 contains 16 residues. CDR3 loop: CASSPSGIHPYNEQFF. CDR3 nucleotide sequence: TGCGCCAGCAGCCCATCGGGGATTCACCCCTACAATGAGCAGTTCTTC.

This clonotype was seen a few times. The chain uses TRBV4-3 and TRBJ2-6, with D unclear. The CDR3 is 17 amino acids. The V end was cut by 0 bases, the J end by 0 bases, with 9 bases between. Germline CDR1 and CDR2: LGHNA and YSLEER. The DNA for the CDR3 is TGCGCCAGCAGCCAAGATCGGGCAGGCTCTGGGGCCAACGTCCTGACTTTC. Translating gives CASSQDRAGSGANVLTF.

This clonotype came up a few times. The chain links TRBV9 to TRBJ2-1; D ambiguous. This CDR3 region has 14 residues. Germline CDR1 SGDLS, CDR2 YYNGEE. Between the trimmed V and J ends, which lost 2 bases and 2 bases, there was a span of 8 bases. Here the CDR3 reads CASSVSRTYNEQFF. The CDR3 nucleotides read TGTGCCAGCAGCGTGTCGAGGACCTACAATGAGCAGTTCTTC.

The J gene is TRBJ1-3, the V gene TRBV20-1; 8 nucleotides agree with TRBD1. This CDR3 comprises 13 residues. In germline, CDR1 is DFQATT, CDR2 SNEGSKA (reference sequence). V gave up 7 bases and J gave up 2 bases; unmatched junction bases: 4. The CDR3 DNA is TGCAGTGTTGACAGGGGCCCTGGAAACACCATATATTTT. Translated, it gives CSVDRGPGNTIYF.

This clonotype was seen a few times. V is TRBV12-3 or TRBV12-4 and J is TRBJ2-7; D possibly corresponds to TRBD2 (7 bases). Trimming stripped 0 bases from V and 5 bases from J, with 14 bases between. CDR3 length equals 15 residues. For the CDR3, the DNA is TGTGCCAGCAGTTTAGCAGGGGGGGGGACACACGAGCAGTACTTC. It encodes CASSLAGGGTHEQYF.

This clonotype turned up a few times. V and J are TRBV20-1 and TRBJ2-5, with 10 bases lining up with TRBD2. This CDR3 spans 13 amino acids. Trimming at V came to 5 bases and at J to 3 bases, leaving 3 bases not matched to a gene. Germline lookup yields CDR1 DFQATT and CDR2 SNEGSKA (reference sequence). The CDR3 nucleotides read TGCAGTGCTTTCGGACTAGCGGAAGAGACCCAGTACTTC. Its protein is CSAFGLAEETQYF.

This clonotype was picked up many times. CDR3 nucleotide sequence: TGCAGTGCTAGTAGGTCCTCCGGGGAGCTGTTTTTT. Residues: CSASRSSGELFF. V is TRBV20-1 and J is TRBJ2-2; D unclear. Per germline, CDR1 DFQATT and CDR2 SNEGSKA (reference sequence). Trimming shortened V by 3 bases and J by 6 bases, and 8 bases separated the two germline ends. This CDR3 has 12 amino acids.

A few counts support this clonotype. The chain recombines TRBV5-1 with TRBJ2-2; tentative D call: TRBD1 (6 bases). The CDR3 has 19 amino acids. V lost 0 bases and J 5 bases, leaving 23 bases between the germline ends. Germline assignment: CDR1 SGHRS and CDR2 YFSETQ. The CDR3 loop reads CASSLVPQIRQDRTGELFF. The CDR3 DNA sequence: TGCGCCAGCAGCTTGGTGCCCCAAATCAGACAGGATCGGACCGGGGAGCTGTTTTTT.

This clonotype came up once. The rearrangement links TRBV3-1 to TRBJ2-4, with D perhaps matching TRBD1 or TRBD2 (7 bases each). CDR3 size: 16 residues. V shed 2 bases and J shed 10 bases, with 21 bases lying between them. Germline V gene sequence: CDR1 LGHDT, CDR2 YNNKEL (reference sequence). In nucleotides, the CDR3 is TGTGCCAGCAGCCAACGCACGACAGGGATGGGAGGGATTCAGTACTTC. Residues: CASSQRTTGMGGIQYF.

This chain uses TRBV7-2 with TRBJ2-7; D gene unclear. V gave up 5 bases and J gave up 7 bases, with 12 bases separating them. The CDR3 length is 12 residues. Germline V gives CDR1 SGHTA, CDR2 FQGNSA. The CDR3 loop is CASSPKGREQYF. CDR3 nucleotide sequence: TGTGCCAGCAGCCCCAAGGGTCGGGAGCAGTACTTC.

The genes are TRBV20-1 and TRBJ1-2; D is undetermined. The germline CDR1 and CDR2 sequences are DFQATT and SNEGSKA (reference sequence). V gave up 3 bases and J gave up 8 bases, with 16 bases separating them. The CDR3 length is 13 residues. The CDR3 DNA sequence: TGCAGTGCTAGTACTCGACACACCGGGGGCTACACCTTC. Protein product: CSASTRHTGGYTF.

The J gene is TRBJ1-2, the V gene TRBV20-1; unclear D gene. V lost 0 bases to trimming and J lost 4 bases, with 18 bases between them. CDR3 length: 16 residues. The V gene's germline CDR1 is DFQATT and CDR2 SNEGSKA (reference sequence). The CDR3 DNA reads TGCAGTGCTAGAGATTTATCGGGCTACTCCTCCTATGGCTACACCTTC. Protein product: CSARDLSGYSSYGYTF.

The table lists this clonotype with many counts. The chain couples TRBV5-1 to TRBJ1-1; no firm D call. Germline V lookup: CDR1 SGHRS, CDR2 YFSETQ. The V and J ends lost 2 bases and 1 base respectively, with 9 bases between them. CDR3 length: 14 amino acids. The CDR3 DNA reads TGCGCCAGCAGCTTTGACGGGGAGAACACTGAAGCTTTCTTT. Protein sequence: CASSFDGENTEAFF.

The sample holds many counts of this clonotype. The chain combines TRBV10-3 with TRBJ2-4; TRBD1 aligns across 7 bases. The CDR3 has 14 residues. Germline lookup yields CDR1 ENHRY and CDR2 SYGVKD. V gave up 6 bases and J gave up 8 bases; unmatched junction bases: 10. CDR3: CAISFDRDADIQYF. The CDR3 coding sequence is TGTGCCATCAGCTTTGACAGGGATGCGGACATTCAGTACTTC.

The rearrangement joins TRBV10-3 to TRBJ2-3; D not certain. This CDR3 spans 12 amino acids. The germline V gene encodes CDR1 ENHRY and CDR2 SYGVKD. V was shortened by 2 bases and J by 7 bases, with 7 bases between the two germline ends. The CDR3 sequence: CAISETEHTQYF. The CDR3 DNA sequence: TGTGCCATCAGTGAGACGGAGCATACGCAGTATTTT.

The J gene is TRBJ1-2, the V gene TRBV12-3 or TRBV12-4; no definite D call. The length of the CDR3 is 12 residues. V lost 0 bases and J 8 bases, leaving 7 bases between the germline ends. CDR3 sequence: CASSLAWAGYTF. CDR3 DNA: TGTGCCAGCAGTTTAGCGTGGGCCGGCTACACCTTC.

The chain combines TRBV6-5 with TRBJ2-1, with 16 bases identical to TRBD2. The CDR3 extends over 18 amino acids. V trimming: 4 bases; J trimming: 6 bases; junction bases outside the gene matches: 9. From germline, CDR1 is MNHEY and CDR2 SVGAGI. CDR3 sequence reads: CASSSPGLAGGFGNEQFF. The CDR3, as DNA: TGTGCCAGCAGTTCTCCGGGACTAGCGGGAGGGTTCGGCAATGAGCAGTTCTTC.

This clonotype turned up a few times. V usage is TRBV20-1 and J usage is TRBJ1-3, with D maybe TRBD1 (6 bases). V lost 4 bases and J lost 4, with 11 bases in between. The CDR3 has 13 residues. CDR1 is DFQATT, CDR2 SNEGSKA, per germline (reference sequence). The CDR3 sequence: CSATPGTGNTIYF. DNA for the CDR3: TGCAGTGCTACCCCGGGGACAGGAAACACCATATATTTT.